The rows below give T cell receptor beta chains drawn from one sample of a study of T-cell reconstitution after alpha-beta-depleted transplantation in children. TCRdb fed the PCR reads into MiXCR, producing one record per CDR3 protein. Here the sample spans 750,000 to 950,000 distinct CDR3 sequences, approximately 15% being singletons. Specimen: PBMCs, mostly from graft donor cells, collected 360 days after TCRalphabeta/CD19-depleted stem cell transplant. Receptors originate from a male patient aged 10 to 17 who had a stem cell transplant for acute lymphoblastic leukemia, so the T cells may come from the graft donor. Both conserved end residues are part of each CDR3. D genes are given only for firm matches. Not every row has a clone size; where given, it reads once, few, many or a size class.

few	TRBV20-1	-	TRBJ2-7	TGCAGTGCTAGTCTGACGGCAGACTACGAGCAGTACTTC	CSASLTADYEQYF
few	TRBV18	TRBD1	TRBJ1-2	TGTGCCAGCTCACCCGAGACAGGGCATATCGCTAACTATGGCTACACCTTC	CASSPETGHIANYGYTF
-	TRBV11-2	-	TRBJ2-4	TGTGCCAGCAGCTTAGCGGGCTTCATTCAGTACTTC	CASSLAGFIQYF
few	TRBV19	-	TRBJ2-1	TGTGCCAGTAGATCGTTCCGGGACTCTCTATACAATGAGCAGTTCTTC	CASRSFRDSLYNEQFF
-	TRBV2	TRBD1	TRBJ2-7	TGTGCCTCCAAGCCGGGACAGGCCACCTACGAGCAGTACTTC	CASKPGQATYEQYF
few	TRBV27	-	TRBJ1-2	TGTGCCAGCAGTAGAGTGCCCAACTATGGCTACACCTTC	CASSRVPNYGYTF
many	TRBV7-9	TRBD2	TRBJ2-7	TGTGCCAGCAGCTTGCTGGGGGAGGGAAACTACGAGCAGTACTTC	CASSLLGEGNYEQYF
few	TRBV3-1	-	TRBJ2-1	TGTGCCAGCAGCTCGGGCCCTTTGGCCTATGAGCAGTTCTTC	CASSSGPLAYEQFF
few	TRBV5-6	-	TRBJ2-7	TGTGCCAGCAGCTTGACGCAAGCTAGAGGAGCCTACGAGCAGTACTTC	CASSLTQARGAYEQYF
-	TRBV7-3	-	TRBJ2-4	TGTGCCAGCAGCCCCGTGTCGCAAAACATTCAGTACTTC	CASSPVSQNIQYF
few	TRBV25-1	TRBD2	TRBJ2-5	TGTGCCAGCAGTGAATCCCCCGGACTAGCGGAAGAGACCCAGTACTTC	CASSESPGLAEETQYF
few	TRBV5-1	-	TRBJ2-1	TGCGCCAGCAGCCCACACCGAGGGGGTGAGCAGTTCTTC	CASSPHRGGEQFF
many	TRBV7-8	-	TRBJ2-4	TGTGCCAGCAGGGAACCGGGACGAAACATTCAGTACTTC	CASREPGRNIQYF
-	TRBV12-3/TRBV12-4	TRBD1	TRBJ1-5	TGTGCCAGCAGTTTGGGGGACAGGGGGTCGGGGCAGCCCCAGCATTTT	CASSLGDRGSGQPQHF
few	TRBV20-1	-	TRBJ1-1	TGCAGTGCTCAGTCCCGGGGCGTTGATGCTGAAGCTTTCTTT	CSAQSRGVDAEAFF
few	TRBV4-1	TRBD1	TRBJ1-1	TGCGCCAGCAGCGCACAGGGGGCGCTCACTGAAGCTTTCTTT	CASSAQGALTEAFF
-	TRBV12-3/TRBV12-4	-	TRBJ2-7	TGTGCCAGCAGTTTTATGGGCCACGAGCAGTACTTC	CASSFMGHEQYF
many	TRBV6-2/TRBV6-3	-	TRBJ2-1	TGTGCCAGCAGTTACGAGTCGGGGACCTACAATGAGCAGTTCTTC	CASSYESGTYNEQFF
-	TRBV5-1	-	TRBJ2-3	TGCGCCAGCAGCTCTTTCGGGGGGCAATTCACAGATACGCAGTATTTT	CASSSFGGQFTDTQYF
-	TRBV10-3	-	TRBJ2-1	TGTGCCATCAGTGAGTCGATGTACAATGAGCAGTTCTTC	CAISESMYNEQFF
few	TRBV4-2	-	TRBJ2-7	TGTGCCAGCAGCCAAGAGAAGCGGCCCTACGAGCAGTACTTC	CASSQEKRPYEQYF
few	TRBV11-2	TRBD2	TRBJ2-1	TGTGCCAGCAGCTCATGGACTAGCAGTGACTCCTACAATGAGCAGTTCTTC	CASSSWTSSDSYNEQFF
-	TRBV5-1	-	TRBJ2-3	TGCGCCAGCAGCGGGTTGAGGGGAAGCACAGATACGCAGTATTTT	CASSGLRGSTDTQYF
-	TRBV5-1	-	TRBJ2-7	TGCGCCAGCAGCAAATACGGGGCCTACGAGCAGTACTTC	CASSKYGAYEQYF
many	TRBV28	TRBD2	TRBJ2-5	TGTGCCAGCAGACCGGGACTAGGTATACTAGAGACCCAGTACTTC	CASRPGLGILETQYF
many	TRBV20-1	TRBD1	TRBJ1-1	TGCAGTGCTAGAGATCGGACAGGGGGGTACAGGAACACTGAAGCTTTCTTT	CSARDRTGGYRNTEAFF
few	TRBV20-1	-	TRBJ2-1	TGCAGTGCTAGAGCTCCTAGCTCCTACAATGAGCAGTTCTTC	CSARAPSSYNEQFF
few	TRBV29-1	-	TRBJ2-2	TGCAGCGTTTCGATAGTCGGGGAGCTGTTTTTT	CSVSIVGELFF
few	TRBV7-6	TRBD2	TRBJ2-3	TGTGCCAGCAGCCTGCCGGGACTAGCGGGAGGGACCACAGATACGCAGTATTTT	CASSLPGLAGGTTDTQYF
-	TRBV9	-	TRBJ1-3	TGTGCCAGCAGCCCTTCGCTGCGGCAATCCGGAAACACCATATATTTT	CASSPSLRQSGNTIYF
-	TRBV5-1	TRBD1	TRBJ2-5	TGCGCCAGCAGCTTGAGTATAAAGACAGGGGGTGAGACCCAGTACTTC	CASSLSIKTGGETQYF
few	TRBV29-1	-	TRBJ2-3	TGCAGCGTTGGAAGCGGCGGAAACACAGATACGCAGTATTTT	CSVGSGGNTDTQYF
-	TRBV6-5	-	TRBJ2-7	TGTGCCAGCAGTTACTCCGGCCGGGGGCCTTACGAGCAGTACTTC	CASSYSGRGPYEQYF
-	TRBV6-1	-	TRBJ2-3	TGTGCCAGCGGAAAACTCGGTAGGGGGAGTGGAGATACGCAGTATTTT	CASGKLGRGSGDTQYF
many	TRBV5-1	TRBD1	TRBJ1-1	TGTGCCAGCAGCTTCGGGACAGGGAACACTGAAGCTTTCTTT	CASSFGTGNTEAFF
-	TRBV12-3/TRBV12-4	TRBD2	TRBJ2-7	TGTGCCAGCAGACGACTAGCGGCCCGTGTCGACGAGCAGTACTTC	CASRRLAARVDEQYF
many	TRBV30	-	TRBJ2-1	TGTGCCTGGAGTGTGGACTTCAACAATGAGCAGTTCTTC	CAWSVDFNNEQFF